This section outlines one TCR beta chain sequence together with its context. Participants spanned ages roughly 18 to 90 years and resided in about two dozen US areas. Researchers sorted participants into cohorts using their self-reported clinical history. This entry comes from a study of blood T cell repertoires in COVID-19. Overall study context: Samples came from the United States, Italy and Spain, spanning acute and convalescent COVID-19. Nucleic acid was either cDNA or gDNA, and it came from T cells, B-cell-depleted T cells, or PBMCs.

The CDR3 totals 15 residues. Germline trimming cut 3 bases from V and 5 bases from J; bases unmatched to any gene: 9. CDR1 and CDR2 (germline): KGHSH, LQKENI. The protocol was immunoSEQ multiplex PCR, while the TCRdb copy is restricted to in-frame clones and leaves out a portion. The table lists some 110,000 clones, about 83% of them singletons, with about 4% in the top ten. This clonotype originated in a woman aged 25 to 45 who had recovered from COVID-19. The sample taken for sequencing was PBMCs or T cells enriched from blood (not recorded which). V usage is TRBV18 and J usage is TRBJ2-5; 7 bases match TRBD2. CDR3 region: CASSPLSGGEETQYF. The CDR3 nucleotides are TGTGCCAGCTCACCGTTATCGGGGGGAGAGGAGACCCAGTACTTC.